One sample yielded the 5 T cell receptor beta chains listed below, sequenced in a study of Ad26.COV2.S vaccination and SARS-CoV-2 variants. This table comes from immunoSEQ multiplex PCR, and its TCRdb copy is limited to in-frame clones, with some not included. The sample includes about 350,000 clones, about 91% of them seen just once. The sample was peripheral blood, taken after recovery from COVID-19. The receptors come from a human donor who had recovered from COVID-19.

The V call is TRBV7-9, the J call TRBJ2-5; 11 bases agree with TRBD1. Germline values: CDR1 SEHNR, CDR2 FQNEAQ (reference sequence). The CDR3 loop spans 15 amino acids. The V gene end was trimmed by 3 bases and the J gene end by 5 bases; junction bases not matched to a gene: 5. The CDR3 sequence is CASSFGQGAVETQYF. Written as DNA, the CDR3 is TGTGCCAGCAGCTTTGGACAGGGGGCAGTGGAGACCCAGTACTTC.

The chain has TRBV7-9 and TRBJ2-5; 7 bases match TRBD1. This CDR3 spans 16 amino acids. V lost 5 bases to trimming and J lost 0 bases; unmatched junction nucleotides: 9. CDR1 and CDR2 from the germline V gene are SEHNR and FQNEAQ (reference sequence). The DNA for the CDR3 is TGTGCCAGCAGCACACCCGGGACAGAGTACCAAGAGACCCAGTACTTC. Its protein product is CASSTPGTEYQETQYF. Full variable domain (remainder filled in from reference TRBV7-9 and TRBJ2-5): DTGVSQNPRHKITKRGQNVTFRCDPISEHNRLYWYRQTLGQGPEFLTYFQNEAQLEKSRLLSDRFSAERPKGSFSTLEIQRTEQGDSAMYLCASSTPGTEYQETQYFGPGTRLLVL.

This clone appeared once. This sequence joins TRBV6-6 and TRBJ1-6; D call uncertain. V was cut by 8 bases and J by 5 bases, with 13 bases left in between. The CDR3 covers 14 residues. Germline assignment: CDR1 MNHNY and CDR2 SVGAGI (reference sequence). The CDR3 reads CASGSRRDNSPLHF. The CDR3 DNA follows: TGTGCCAGCGGTAGCCGCCGGGATAATTCACCCCTCCACTTT.

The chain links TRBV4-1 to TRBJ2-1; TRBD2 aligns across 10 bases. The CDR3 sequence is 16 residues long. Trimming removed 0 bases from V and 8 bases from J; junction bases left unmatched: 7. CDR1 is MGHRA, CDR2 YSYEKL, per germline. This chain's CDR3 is CASSQESGGAMDEQFF. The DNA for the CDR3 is TGCGCCAGCAGCCAAGAGAGCGGGGGGGCCATGGATGAGCAGTTCTTC.

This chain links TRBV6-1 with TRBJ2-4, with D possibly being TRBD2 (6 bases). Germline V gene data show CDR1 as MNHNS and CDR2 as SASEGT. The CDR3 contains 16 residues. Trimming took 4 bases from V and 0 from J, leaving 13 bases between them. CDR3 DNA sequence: TGTGCCAGCAGTGCCCGGGACTTAATAGCCAAAAACATTCAGTACTTC. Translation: CASSARDLIAKNIQYF.